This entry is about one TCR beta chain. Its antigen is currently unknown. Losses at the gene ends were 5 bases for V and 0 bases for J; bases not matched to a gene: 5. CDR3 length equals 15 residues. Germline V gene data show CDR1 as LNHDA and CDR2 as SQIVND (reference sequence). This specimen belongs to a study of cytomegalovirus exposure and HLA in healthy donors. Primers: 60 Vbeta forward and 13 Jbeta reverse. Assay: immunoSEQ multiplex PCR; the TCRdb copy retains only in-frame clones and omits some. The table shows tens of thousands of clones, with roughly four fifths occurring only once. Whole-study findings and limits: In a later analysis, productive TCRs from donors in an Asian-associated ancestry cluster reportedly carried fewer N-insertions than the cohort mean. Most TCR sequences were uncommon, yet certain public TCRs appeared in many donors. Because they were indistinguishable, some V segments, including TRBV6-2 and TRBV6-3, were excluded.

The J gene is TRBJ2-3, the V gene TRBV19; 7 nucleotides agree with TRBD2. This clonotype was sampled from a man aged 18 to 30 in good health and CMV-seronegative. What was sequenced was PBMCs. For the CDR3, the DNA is TGTGCCAGTAGTCCGGGACTATTTAGCACAGATACGCAGTATTTT. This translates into CASSPGLFSTDTQYF.